This T cell receptor (beta chain) was profiled in a study of immune evolution from preneoplasia to lung adenocarcinoma. Study-wide points: Normal lung had highest clonality; later lesions appeared denser, more diverse.

V shed 4 bases and J 7 bases; nucleotides not matched to a gene: 11. This CDR3 is 16 amino acids long. Germline CDR1 and CDR2: SGHRS and YFSETQ. Two lung cancer pathologists independently confirmed each histologic diagnosis. Premalignant or tumor cells were enriched by macro-dissection after pathologic assessment. Regarding this clone: Its target is unknown.

Only in-frame clones appear in the TCRdb table, and some are missing; sequencing was by immunoSEQ multiplex PCR. The data show 15,000 or so clones, roughly 85% seen once. The clonotype originates from a donor aged 70 or over with lung adenocarcinoma. The chain joins TRBV5-1 to TRBJ2-7; 13 nucleotides line up with TRBD2. Sequenced: FFPE lung adenocarcinoma in situ tissue. CDR3 amino acids: CASSVSGLAGVLEQYF. The CDR3 bases are TGCGCCAGCAGCGTATCCGGACTAGCGGGAGTTTTGGAGCAGTACTTC.